This TCR beta chain is drawn from a study of blood T cell repertoires in COVID-19. Study information: There were acute and convalescent COVID-19 samples, and they came from the United States, Italy and Spain.

Using immunoSEQ multiplex PCR, the repertoire was profiled, and TCRdb retains in-frame clones only, with some absent. The table has roughly 250,000 clones, approximately 83% seen once. The CDR3 length is 16 residues. Germline V lookup: CDR1 SGHNT, CDR2 YYREEE (reference sequence). The V end lost 4 bases, the J end lost 4 bases, and 19 bases lay between the germline ends. Participants' own reports of clinical history determined their cohort assignment. The chain carries TRBV5-4 and TRBJ2-3, with D possibly matching TRBD2 (5 bases). Input material: PBMCs or T cells enriched from blood (not recorded which). The receptor comes from a woman in her forties with acute COVID-19. The CDR3 coding sequence is TGTGCCAGCAGCCCCCGAGTTGGGAGCGGCTCAGATACGCAGTATTTT. This codes for CASSPRVGSGSDTQYF.